Listed below are T cell receptor beta chains from one sample, sequenced in a study of blood T cells in healthy people across ages. TCRdb called the 5' RACE reads again in MiXCR, with one record for every CDR3 protein. Among about 1.7 million distinct CDR3 sequences listed, over 25% were seen once. What was sequenced was blood. Receptors were obtained from a woman aged 25 to 39 in good health. CDR3s include the opening cysteine and the closing phenylalanine or tryptophan. A D gene is named only where the DNA matches it firmly. Clone sizes are given selectively: once, few, many, or a class where the clone is expanded.

d_call: TRBD1
j_call: TRBJ2-7
clone_size: NA
v_call: TRBV7-2
cdr3_aa: CASSPNPGTASYEQYF
cdr3_nt: TGTGCCAGCAGCCCTAATCCAGGGACAGCCTCCTACGAGCAGTACTTC

d_call: NA
j_call: TRBJ1-5
clone_size: NA
v_call: TRBV7-2
cdr3_aa: CASSLVAEQPQHF
cdr3_nt: TGTGCCAGCAGCTTAGTGGCGGAACAGCCCCAGCATTTT

d_call: NA
j_call: TRBJ2-1
clone_size: few
v_call: TRBV15
cdr3_aa: CATSREVDSYNEQFF
cdr3_nt: TGTGCCACCAGCAGAGAAGTGGATAGCTACAATGAGCAGTTCTTC

d_call: NA
j_call: TRBJ2-3
clone_size: few
v_call: TRBV9
cdr3_aa: CASSGDPQSPDTQYF
cdr3_nt: TGTGCCAGCAGCGGGGACCCCCAAAGTCCAGATACGCAGTATTTT

d_call: TRBD2
j_call: TRBJ2-2
clone_size: NA
v_call: TRBV6-2/TRBV6-3
cdr3_aa: CASSEREFESGELFF
cdr3_nt: TGTGCCAGCAGTGAGCGGGAATTTGAATCCGGGGAGCTGTTTTTT

d_call: NA
j_call: TRBJ1-2
clone_size: NA
v_call: TRBV2
cdr3_aa: CASSVSQTGGGYTF
cdr3_nt: TGTGCCAGCAGTGTATCTCAGACGGGCGGCGGCTACACCTTC

d_call: TRBD1
j_call: TRBJ2-4
clone_size: many
v_call: TRBV28
cdr3_aa: CASSSTGRTNIQYF
cdr3_nt: TGTGCCAGCAGCTCGACAGGGAGAACAAACATTCAGTACTTC

d_call: TRBD2
j_call: TRBJ2-1
clone_size: NA
v_call: TRBV18
cdr3_aa: CASSRVASGGSYNEQFF
cdr3_nt: TGTGCCAGCTCGCGGGTCGCTAGCGGGGGATCCTACAATGAGCAGTTCTTC

d_call: TRBD2
j_call: TRBJ2-7
clone_size: NA
v_call: TRBV5-1
cdr3_aa: CASRYWSRTSGFYEQYF
cdr3_nt: TGCGCCAGCCGCTATTGGTCCAGGACTAGCGGTTTCTACGAGCAGTACTTC

d_call: TRBD2
j_call: TRBJ2-3
clone_size: NA
v_call: TRBV24-1
cdr3_aa: CATGSGSADTQYF
cdr3_nt: TGTGCCACCGGGAGCGGGAGCGCAGATACGCAGTATTTT